The 25 T cell receptor beta chains reported below all come from one sample, sequenced in a study of early T cells in non-severe SARS-CoV-2 infection. TCRdb passed the 5' RACE reads through MiXCR, listing each CDR3 protein once. Of about 30,000 distinct CDR3 sequences in the sample, around 6.6% are singletons; the top ten hold approximately 35%. The sample taken for sequencing was whole blood. These receptors all stem from an adult who was a healthcare worker with PCR-confirmed SARS-CoV-2 infection or an uninfected control (not recorded which).

This clonotype was seen repeatedly, ten times or more. The chain uses TRBV7-3 and TRBJ1-2; the D is unclear. V lost 3 bases, J lost 0 bases, and 5 bases lay in between. The V gene's germline CDR1 is SGHTA and CDR2 FQGTGA. The CDR3 covers 13 residues. CDR3: CASSFNPNYGYTF. The CDR3 nucleotides read TGTGCCAGCAGCTTTAACCCTAACTATGGCTACACCTTC.

Ten or more counts support this clonotype. V gene TRBV12-3 or TRBV12-4 combines with J gene TRBJ1-5; 8 bases match TRBD1. Trimming cost V 5 bases and J 2 bases; bases outside gene matches: 2. This CDR3 spans 14 amino acids. CDR3 nucleotides: TGTGCCAGCAGTCCGACAGGGGGCAATCAGCCCCAGCATTTT. Encoded protein: CASSPTGGNQPQHF.

The V call is TRBV30, the J call TRBJ2-7, with D possibly being TRBD1 or TRBD2 (5 bases each). The CDR3 is 14 residues long. CDR1 and CDR2 (germline): GTSNPN, SVGIG (reference sequence). V dropped 3 bases and J dropped 6 bases, with 18 bases sitting between them. CDR3 protein: CAWSLDIRGGEQYF. CDR3 sequence (DNA): TGTGCCTGGAGCCTGGACATCCGGGGCGGCGAGCAGTACTTC.

This clonotype was recorded many times. The J gene is TRBJ2-7, the V gene TRBV28; no clear D gene. Trimming took 7 bases from V and 0 from J, leaving 10 bases between them. The germline gives CDR1 MDHEN, CDR2 SYDVKM. This CDR3 is built from 13 residues. CDR3 protein: CASNIFPSYEQYF. CDR3 nucleotides: TGTGCCAGCAATATCTTTCCCTCCTACGAGCAGTACTTC.

This chain uses TRBV5-6 with TRBJ2-7, with D perhaps TRBD1 or TRBD2 (7 bases each). The CDR3 extends over 14 amino acids. V shed 5 bases and J shed 3 bases, with 15 bases lying between them. Germline CDR1 SGHDT, CDR2 YYEEEE. The CDR3 is CASSRQGLNYEQYF. CDR3 DNA sequence: TGTGCCAGCAGTAGACAGGGACTAAACTACGAGCAGTACTTC. The full variable domain, its missing parts supplied by reference TRBV5-6 and TRBJ2-7, is DAGVTQSPTHLIKTRGQQVTLRCSPKSGHDTVSWYQQALGQGPQFIFQYYEEEERQRGNFPDRFSGHQFPNYSSELNVNALLLGDSALYLCASSRQGLNYEQYFGPGTRLTVT.

This clonotype was seen repeatedly, ten times or more. V and J are TRBV7-8 and TRBJ1-4; possibly TRBD1 for D (6 bases). With 0 bases removed from V and 8 bases from J, the gap between germline ends came to 10 bases. This CDR3 has 14 amino acids. The V gene's germline CDR1 is SGHVS and CDR2 FQNEAQ. The CDR3 spells CASSLALGGEKLFF. CDR3 coding DNA: TGTGCCAGCAGCTTAGCCCTCGGGGGCGAAAAACTGTTTTTT.

This clonotype was counted at least ten times. The chain carries TRBV9 and TRBJ1-1; 8 nucleotides line up with TRBD1. The CDR3 extends over 16 amino acids. Germline V gene lookup returns CDR1 SGDLS and CDR2 YYNGEE. V was clipped by 0 bases and J by 0 bases; unmatched bases: 4. The CDR3 coding sequence is TGTGCCAGCAGCGTAGATTCAGGGGGCCTGAACACTGAAGCTTTCTTT. Its translation: CASSVDSGGLNTEAFF.

This clonotype was counted many times. The V gene is TRBV12-3 or TRBV12-4, the J gene TRBJ1-4; D unresolved. The V and J ends lost 5 bases and 8 bases respectively, with 6 bases between them. This CDR3 region has 11 residues. This chain's CDR3 is CASSAGEKLFF. CDR3 DNA: TGTGCCAGCAGTGCAGGCGAAAAACTGTTTTTT.

This clonotype was picked up many times. The chain has TRBV5-4 and TRBJ2-1, with 7 nucleotides matching TRBD2. The CDR3 extends over 16 amino acids. Trimming took 7 bases from V and 7 from J; bases not matched to a gene: 17. The germline V gene has CDR1 SGHNT and CDR2 YYREEE (reference sequence). The CDR3 nucleotides read TGTGCCAGCCGACCGACGGGAACTAGCGCTGAGAATGAGCAGTTCTTC. Protein product: CASRPTGTSAENEQFF. The whole variable domain, remainder taken from reference TRBV5-4 and TRBJ2-1, is ETGVTQSPTHLIKTRGQQVTLRCSSQSGHNTVSWYQQALGQGPQFIFQYYREEENGRGNFPPRFSGLQFPNYSSELNVNALELDDSALYLCASRPTGTSAENEQFFGPGTRLTVL.

This clonotype occurred many times. The chain uses TRBV21-1 and TRBJ1-1; TRBD1 is the table's D call and was not checked against the DNA. TRBV21-1 is a pseudogene. This CDR3 has 15 amino acids. The CDR3 bases are TGTGCCAGCAGCAAGGGGCAGACGGTGAACACTGAAGCTTTCTTT. Protein: CASSKGQTVNTEAFF.

This clonotype occurred many times. V gene TRBV5-1 combines with J gene TRBJ1-2, with TRBD1 identical over 8 bases. V lost 4 bases to trimming and J lost 4 bases; unmatched junction nucleotides: 9. The CDR3 sequence is 15 residues long. CDR1 and CDR2 (germline): SGHRS, YFSETQ. The CDR3 spells CASSQDRDGFYGYTF. DNA for the CDR3: TGCGCCAGCAGCCAGGACAGGGACGGATTCTATGGCTACACCTTC. Using reference TRBV5-1 and TRBJ1-2 for the parts outside the CDR3, the full variable domain is KAGVTQTPRYLIKTRGQQVTLSCSPISGHRSVSWYQQTPGQGLQFLFEYFSETQRNKGNFPGRFSGRQFSNSRSEMNVSTLELGDSALYLCASSQDRDGFYGYTFGSGTRLTVV.

This clonotype was detected many times. The chain links TRBV5-1 to TRBJ1-4, with 7 bases fitting TRBD1. The junction had 4 bases not matched to a gene; V was cut back by 4 bases and J by 1 base. This CDR3 is 15 amino acids long. Germline lookup yields CDR1 SGHRS and CDR2 YFSETQ. The CDR3 loop reads CASSPNRGTNEKLFF. The CDR3 DNA reads as TGCGCCAGCAGCCCAAACAGGGGAACTAATGAAAAACTGTTTTTT.

By sample fraction, this clonotype is medium-sized. The chain combines TRBV19 with TRBJ2-1; 15 bases are shared with TRBD2. In germline, CDR1 is LNHDA, CDR2 SQIVND (reference sequence). This CDR3 spans 18 amino acids. J was trimmed by 3 bases and V by 7 bases; bases with no gene match: 10. CDR3 bases: TGTGCCAGTACCCCCACGGGACTAGCGGGGGGATTCTACAATGAGCAGTTCTTC. Translating it yields CASTPTGLAGGFYNEQFF.

By its share, this clonotype is medium-sized (0.01 to 0.1%). The J gene is TRBJ2-1, the V gene TRBV7-9; 10 nucleotides line up with TRBD1. Looked up from germline, CDR1 is SEHNR and CDR2 is FQNEAQ (reference sequence). V dropped 2 bases and J dropped 4; count of bases not matched to a gene: 5. The CDR3 sequence is 16 residues long. This CDR3 is CASSLSSGQGYNEQFF. The CDR3 region has the DNA TGTGCCAGCAGCTTATCATCGGGACAGGGGTACAATGAGCAGTTCTTC.

This clonotype was observed many times. CDR3 nucleotide sequence: TGTGCCAGCAGCACCGGGACAGCAAGCTCCTACGAGCAGTACTTC. Protein product: CASSTGTASSYEQYF. This chain joins TRBV7-8 and TRBJ2-7; 7 bases align to TRBD1. Germline CDR1 is SGHVS and CDR2 is FQNEAQ. V lost 5 bases and J lost 0; bases outside the gene matches: 7. The CDR3 is 15 amino acids. Combining the CDR3 with reference TRBV7-8 and TRBJ2-7 gives the whole variable domain GAGVSQSPRYKVAKRGQDVALRCDPISGHVSLFWYQQALGQGPEFLTYFQNEAQLDKSGLPSDRFFAERPEGSVSTLKIQRTQQEDSAVYLCASSTGTASSYEQYFGPGTRLTVT.

Many counts were recorded for this clonotype. This chain links TRBV7-6 with TRBJ2-1, with no clear D. CDR1 and CDR2 (germline): SGHVS, FNYEAQ. With 1 base removed from V and 12 bases from J, the gap between germline ends came to 7 bases. The CDR3 has 11 amino acids. CDR3 bases: TGTGCCAGCAGCTTAGAGGCTGTGCAGTTCTTC. As protein: CASSLEAVQFF.

This clonotype came up many times. This chain uses TRBV6-6 with TRBJ1-5; D possibly corresponds to TRBD1 (5 bases). Germline CDR1 is MNHNY and CDR2 is SVGAGI (reference sequence). The V end lost 2 bases, the J end lost 6 bases, and 11 bases lay between the germline ends. CDR3 length: 14 residues. CDR3: CASSYLSGAQPQHF. The CDR3 nucleotides read TGTGCCAGCAGTTACCTCTCCGGGGCTCAGCCCCAGCATTTT.

There are a few counts of this clonotype. V and J are TRBV11-3 and TRBJ2-5; D not resolved. The CDR3 has 13 residues. CDR1 is SGHNT, CDR2 YENEEA, per germline. V lost 5 bases, J lost 3 bases, and 10 bases lay in between. The DNA for the CDR3 is TGTGCCAGCAGCCTGGGCAGAAAAGAGACCCAGTACTTC. This sequence encodes CASSLGRKETQYF.

This clonotype was detected a few times. CDR3 protein: CASSQGNQPQHF. The CDR3 coding sequence is TGTGCCAGCAGCCAGGGCAATCAGCCCCAGCATTTT. The chain has TRBV21-1 and TRBJ1-5. TRBV21-1 is recorded as a pseudogene. This CDR3 is built from 12 residues.

Turning to this clonotype: A much larger clonotype is one base distant, so this may be a read error. CDR3 bases: TGTGCCAGCAGCAGAGGGACAGCCCAAGAGACCCAGTACTTC. This sequence encodes CASSRGTAQETQYF. V is TRBV7-8 and J is TRBJ2-5; 7 nucleotides line up with TRBD1. V lost 5 bases to trimming and J lost 1 base; unmatched junction nucleotides: 4. The germline CDR1 and CDR2 sequences are SGHVS and FQNEAQ. CDR3 size: 14 residues.

In this sample, this clonotype turned up many times. V gene TRBV24-1 combines with J gene TRBJ1-5, with TRBD1 matching over 9 bases. The CDR3 has 14 residues. With 4 bases clipped from V and 8 bases from J, the junction kept 5 bases outside the gene matches. Per the germline V gene, CDR1 is KGHDR and CDR2 is SFDVKD. This chain's CDR3 is CATSEPGQGKPQHF. In DNA form, the CDR3 reads TGTGCCACCAGTGAGCCTGGACAGGGGAAGCCCCAGCATTTT.

At least ten counts were recorded for this clonotype. The chain is built from TRBV7-3 and TRBJ2-3, with D unclear. CDR3 length: 16 residues. Germline assignment: CDR1 SGHTA and CDR2 FQGTGA. V shed 5 bases and J shed 2 bases, with 17 bases lying between them. As DNA, the CDR3 is TGTGCCAGCAGCCTCTCTAGAGCCGGCACCACAGATACGCAGTATTTT. Its translation: CASSLSRAGTTDTQYF.

In its sample, this clonotype was seen many times. The chain uses TRBV12-3 or TRBV12-4 and TRBJ2-2; 9 bases are a match to TRBD1. The CDR3 has 15 residues. J lost 5 bases, V lost 4 bases, and 5 bases had no gene match. CDR3 in DNA: TGTGCCAGCAGTTACAGGGGGCGCTTAACCGGGGAGCTGTTTTTT. Translated: CASSYRGRLTGELFF.

This clonotype was seen repeatedly, ten times or more. One end of the junction fails to match germline, which may point to a read error. This chain connects TRBV30 to TRBJ2-7, with a weak D call TRBD2 (6 bases). Per germline, CDR1 GTSNPN and CDR2 SVGIG (reference sequence). CDR3 length equals 13 residues. CDR3 coding DNA: TGTGCCTGGACCCCCGGGCGGGGACCTCAGAAATCCTTC. It yields the protein CAWTPGRGPQKSF. The complete variable domain, with remaining parts taken from reference TRBV30 and TRBJ2-7, reads SQTIHQWPATLVQPVGSPLSLECTVEGTSNPNLYWYRQAAGRGLQLLFYSVGIGQISSEVPQNLSASRPQDRQFILSSKKLLLSDSGFYLCAWTPGRGPQKSFGPGTRLTVT.

This clonotype has a count of ten or more. The V and J genes are TRBV5-4 and TRBJ2-7; D is possibly TRBD2 (5 bases). The CDR3 has 15 residues. The germline CDR1 and CDR2 sequences are SGHNT and YYREEE (reference sequence). V lost 0 bases and J 6 bases, leaving 16 bases between the germline ends. The CDR3 sequence: CASSLGAGILSEQYF. Here the CDR3 DNA reads TGTGCCAGCAGCTTGGGGGCCGGGATCCTAAGCGAGCAGTACTTC. Variable domain in full (rest from reference TRBV5-4 and TRBJ2-7): ETGVTQSPTHLIKTRGQQVTLRCSSQSGHNTVSWYQQALGQGPQFIFQYYREEENGRGNFPPRFSGLQFPNYSSELNVNALELDDSALYLCASSLGAGILSEQYFGPGTRLTVT.